This entry is about one T cell receptor (beta chain). Libraries were prepared by immunoSEQ multiplex PCR; TCRdb keeps only in-frame clonotypes and omits some of them. The sample holds approximately 99,000 clones; almost 90% are singletons and the top ten take approximately 0.3%. The data were obtained in a study of Tregs in tolerant kidney transplant recipients. Study-wide context: Mixed chimerism was transient after nonmyeloablative marrow transplants from related graft donors.

Here the sequenced sample was CD4+ T cells from blood, taken before the transplant. This sequence was found in a human donor who received a combined kidney and bone marrow transplant.

The CDR3 region is CAITGQGARGNTEAFF. Here the CDR3 DNA reads TGTGCCATCACGGGACAGGGGGCGCGAGGGAACACTGAAGCTTTCTTT. This rearrangement joins TRBV10-3 to TRBJ1-1, with 12 positions matching TRBD1. The CDR3 length is 16 residues. Germline assignment: CDR1 ENHRY and CDR2 SYGVKD. V trimming: 7 bases; J trimming: 1 base; junction bases outside the gene matches: 7.